This is a list of T cell receptor beta chains from one sample in a study of T cell responses to AZD1222 COVID-19 vaccine. The table came from immunoSEQ multiplex PCR; TCRdb's copy has only in-frame clones and leaves some out. The repertoire holds 68,000 or so clones, over 60% seen once, with 9% to 13% in the top ten. The material was peripheral blood, obtained on day 0 of AZD1222 vaccination. These receptors all come from an adult in good health. Both conserved end residues are part of each CDR3.

v_gene,j_gene,CDR3aa
TRBV5-1,TRBJ1-3,CASSPRAGSGNTIYF
TRBV11-3,TRBJ2-3,CASSPSSSGSPDTQYF
TRBV1,TRBJ2-7,CTSSPGRDSEQYF
TRBV2,TRBJ2-1,CASKLAGYNEQFF
TRBV15,TRBJ1-2,CATSKGGADRALSRNYGYTF
TRBV6-1,TRBJ1-5,CASSDAQGTILPQHF
TRBV28,TRBJ1-1,CASSSGRRENTEAFF
TRBV11-3,TRBJ1-1,CASSVGQNTEAFF
TRBV6-5,TRBJ1-5,CASLSRQGVGQPQHF
TRBV19,TRBJ1-2,CASSTGRIYGYTF
TRBV5-5,TRBJ1-4,CASSLMGIANEKLFF
TRBV6-5,TRBJ2-1,CASSSTSHNEQFF
TRBV7-2,TRBJ2-7,CASSLSSGGTISYEQYF
TRBV19,TRBJ2-1,CASRGEGQIILGEQFF
TRBV5-1,TRBJ1-2,CASSLGGNYGYTF
TRBV5-1,TRBJ1-2,CASSLDSLRTNYGYTF
TRBV9,TRBJ1-1,CASRAETENTEAFF
TRBV10-3,TRBJ2-7,CAIRDSGGGYEQYF
TRBV3-1/TRBV3-2,TRBJ2-2,CASSGPGLAAGELFF
TRBV5-6,TRBJ1-6,CASSFNRGPNSPLHF
TRBV7-8,TRBJ1-2,CASSLGKGSPMGDGYTF
TRBV6-2/TRBV6-3,TRBJ1-6,CASSYSGGDYSPLHF